This T cell receptor (beta chain) stems from a study of shared clonotypes between healthy human individuals. Overall study: Donors consisted of a couple of women and three men between 18 and 49.

V was shortened by 6 bases and J by 5 bases, with 11 bases between the two germline ends. The CDR3 is 13 residues long. Germline CDR1 reads MRHNA; CDR2 reads SNTAGT. Each donor was a Caucasian adult residing in Nashville, Tennessee. The study separated CD4+ cells into CD45RA+ naive and CD45RA-negative memory subsets. Repertoires were generated with immunoSEQ multiplex PCR, while TCRdb's copy carries only in-frame clones and drops some. The table shows around 1.6 million clones, with 95% to 99% occurring only once. The receptor's source is a young man in good health. The sequenced sample consisted of naive CD4+ T cells sorted from blood. The sample's subset: CD45RA+ positively selected. The chain employs TRBV6-4 and TRBJ2-1; no firm D call. The CDR3 DNA follows: TGTGCCAGCAGGTGGCAGCACCACAATGAGCAGTTCTTC. It is translated as CASRWQHHNEQFF.